These 18 T cell receptor beta chains were all obtained from the same sample, sequenced in a study of CXCR3-negative and CXCR3-positive naive CD8 T cells. Findings and limits, study-wide: Naive cells positive for CXCR3 carried more hydrophobic TRB CDR3s than CXCR3-negative ones.

For these TCRs, the target antigens are not known. cDNA libraries for TRB were generated by 5' RACE incorporating UMI labels. TCRdb re-called the 5' RACE reads and catalogs CDR3 proteins one per entry, DNA excluded. The table gives over 95,000 distinct CDR3 sequences; the top ten clones make up 0.36% of it. The sample comprised naive CXCR3+ CD8+ T cells from blood. The subset here: CD45RO-CCR7+CD27+CD95- naive CD8+ T cells expressing CXCR3 (TNR3+). The source of these receptors is a human donor in good health. Some clones in this sample may be carry-over from other donors' samples.

The chain carries TRBV9 and TRBJ2-1. The CDR3 is 13 residues long. CDR1 and CDR2 (germline): SGDLS, YYNGEE. The CDR3 sequence: CASSPSVSVGQFF.

The CDR3 protein is CATSDINQPQHF. The chain couples TRBV24-1 to TRBJ1-5. The CDR3 is 12 residues long. CDR1 is KGHDR, CDR2 SFDVKD, per germline.

The gene calls are TRBV5-1 and TRBJ2-7. The CDR3 totals 13 residues. Germline V gene data show CDR1 as SGHRS and CDR2 as YFSETQ. CDR3 in amino acids: CASSLTFSYEQYF. Together with reference TRBV5-1 and TRBJ2-7, the CDR3 gives the full variable domain: KAGVTQTPRYLIKTRGQQVTLSCSPISGHRSVSWYQQTPGQGLQFLFEYFSETQRNKGNFPGRFSGRQFSNSRSEMNVSTLELGDSALYLCASSLTFSYEQYFGPGTRLTVT.

V usage is TRBV11-2 and J usage is TRBJ2-7; checking the TCRdb D call of TRBD1 is not possible without DNA. The CDR3 totals 14 residues. Germline assignment: CDR1 SGHAT and CDR2 FQNNGV. The CDR3 is CASSSSRKGGEQYF.

This chain joins TRBV28 and TRBJ2-1; TCRdb returns TRBD2, unconfirmable since there is no DNA. Germline CDR1 reads MDHEN; CDR2 reads SYDVKM. The CDR3 consists of 15 residues. CDR3 amino acids: CASSLSGGYYNEQFF.

This chain joins TRBV5-1 and TRBJ1-3. The CDR3 totals 12 residues. CDR1 is SGHRS, CDR2 YFSETQ, per germline. CDR3 protein: CASSLYGNTIYF.

The chain links TRBV7-2 to TRBJ2-1; absent DNA, TCRdb's TRBD1 call cannot be checked. The CDR3 consists of 14 residues. Germline-derived CDR1 and CDR2 are SGHTA and FQGNSA. CDR3 sequence reads: CASSLAPVVYEQFF.

The chain recombines TRBV28 with TRBJ2-5; the D gene TCRdb calls, TRBD2, cannot be checked with no DNA. This CDR3 comprises 17 residues. From germline, CDR1 is MDHEN and CDR2 SYDVKM. This chain's CDR3 is CASSPFPLVAGGETQYF. The variable domain in full, with the rest retrieved from reference TRBV28 and TRBJ2-5, is DVKVTQSSRYLVKRTGEKVFLECVQDMDHENMFWYRQDPGLGLRLIYFSYDVKMKEKGDIPEGYSVSREKKERFSLILESASTNQTSMYLCASSPFPLVAGGETQYFGPGTRLLVL.

The V call is TRBV4-1, the J call TRBJ2-1; the D gene TCRdb calls, TRBD1, cannot be checked with no DNA. Germline CDR1 MGHRA, CDR2 YSYEKL. The CDR3 totals 13 residues. CDR3 residues: CASSQGRGDEQFF.

The chain couples TRBV28 to TRBJ2-1; TCRdb's D gene call, TRBD2, goes unchecked for lack of DNA. The length of the CDR3 is 14 residues. The germline gives CDR1 MDHEN, CDR2 SYDVKM. CDR3 residues: CASSRSGGYNEQFF.

This chain joins TRBV19 and TRBJ2-5. Germline-derived CDR1 and CDR2 are LNHDA and SQIVND (reference sequence). This CDR3 has 14 amino acids. The chain's CDR3 is CASGTFAAQETQYF.

CDR3 loop: CASSDPGLAGAYEQYF. J is TRBJ2-7 and V is TRBV7-2; TCRdb outputs TRBD2, but without DNA this stays unchecked. The CDR3 covers 16 residues. The germline V gene encodes CDR1 SGHTA and CDR2 FQGNSA.

The chain carries TRBV6-6 and TRBJ2-7; absent DNA, TCRdb's TRBD1 call cannot be checked. Germline V gives CDR1 MNHNY, CDR2 SVGAGI (reference sequence). CDR3 length: 13 residues. This CDR3 reads CASSNGDSYEQYF.

The chain uses TRBV5-1 and TRBJ2-7; TCRdb lists TRBD1, though no DNA is available to test this call. The CDR3 loop spans 14 amino acids. Germline CDR1 reads SGHRS; CDR2 reads YFSETQ. The CDR3 protein is CASSLVQGAYEQYF.

V and J are TRBV28 and TRBJ1-2. Germline CDR1 is MDHEN and CDR2 is SYDVKM. This CDR3 comprises 15 residues. CDR3 sequence reads: CASSVTLLRHYGYTF.

The genes are TRBV15 and TRBJ2-4; the TCRdb call, TRBD1, lacks DNA for checking. CDR3 size: 14 residues. The germline V gene encodes CDR1 LNHNV and CDR2 YYDKDF (reference sequence). The CDR3 reads CATSGVQGANIQYF.

The V gene is TRBV29-1, the J gene TRBJ1-1. This CDR3 contains 15 residues. Germline CDR1 is SQVTM and CDR2 is ANQGSEA. This CDR3 is CSVEDFGRSATEAFF.

The V gene is TRBV7-6, the J gene TRBJ1-1. Germline CDR1 SGHVS, CDR2 FNYEAQ. This CDR3 is built from 16 residues. The CDR3 protein is CASSRSWEGSHTEAFF. Complete variable domain (other parts from reference TRBV7-6 and TRBJ1-1): GAGVSQSPRYKVTKRGQDVALRCDPISGHVSLYWYRQALGQGPEFLTYFNYEAQQDKSGLPNDRFSAERPEGSISTLTIQRTEQRDSAMYRCASSRSWEGSHTEAFFGQGTRLTVV.